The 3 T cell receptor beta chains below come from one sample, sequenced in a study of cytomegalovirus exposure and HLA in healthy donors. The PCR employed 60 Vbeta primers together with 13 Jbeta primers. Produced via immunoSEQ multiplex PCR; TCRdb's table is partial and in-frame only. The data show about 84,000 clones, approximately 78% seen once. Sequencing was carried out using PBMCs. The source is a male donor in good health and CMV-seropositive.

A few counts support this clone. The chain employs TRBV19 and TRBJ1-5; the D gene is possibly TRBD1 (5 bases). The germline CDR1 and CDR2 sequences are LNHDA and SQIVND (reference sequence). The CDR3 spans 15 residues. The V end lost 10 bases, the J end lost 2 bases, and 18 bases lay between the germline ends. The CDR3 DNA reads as TGTGCCACCGAGACTGGGGCGGGAGGCAATCAGCCCCAGCATTTT. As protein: CATETGAGGNQPQHF. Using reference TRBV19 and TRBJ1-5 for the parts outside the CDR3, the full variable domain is DGGITQSPKYLFRKEGQNVTLSCEQNLNHDAMYWYRQDPGQGLRLIYYSQIVNDFQKGDIAEGYSVSREKKESFPLTVTSAQKNPTAFYLCATETGAGGNQPQHFGDGTRLSIL.

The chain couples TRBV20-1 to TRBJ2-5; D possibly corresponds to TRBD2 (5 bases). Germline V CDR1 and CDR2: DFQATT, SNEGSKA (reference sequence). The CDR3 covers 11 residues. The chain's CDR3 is CRALAQETQYF. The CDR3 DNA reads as TGCAGAGCTCTAGCTCAAGAGACCCAGTACTTC.

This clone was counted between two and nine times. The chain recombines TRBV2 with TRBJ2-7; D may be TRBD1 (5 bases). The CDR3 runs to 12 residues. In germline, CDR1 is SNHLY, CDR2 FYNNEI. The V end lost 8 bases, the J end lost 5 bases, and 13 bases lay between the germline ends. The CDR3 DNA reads TGTGCCAGCGGATTGACAGACCACGAGCAGTACTTC. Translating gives CASGLTDHEQYF.